The following is a T cell receptor beta chain sequence with its context. The antigen remains undetermined. Sequencing was performed with immunoSEQ multiplex PCR; in TCRdb, only in-frame clones are kept and a portion is missing. The data contain under 130,000 clones, around 86% of them singletons. The germline V gene has CDR1 MNHEY and CDR2 SMNVEV (reference sequence). V was shortened by 0 bases and J by 3 bases, with 3 bases between the two germline ends. The CDR3 runs 14 residues. This entry belongs to a study of cytomegalovirus exposure and HLA in healthy donors. Study-wide results and limits: For cytomegalovirus status, the classifier reportedly gave diagnoses with high specificity and sensitivity. Associated with cytomegalovirus, according to the listing, were 170 or so TCR beta chains. A few of the chains that were CMV-associated were confirmed in vitro to be specific for CMV antigens.

What was sequenced was PBMCs. This TCR derives from a young woman in good health and CMV-seropositive. The chain combines TRBV27 with TRBJ1-6; D remains ambiguous. The CDR3 DNA reads TGTGCCAGCAGTTTATCCGGCTATAATTCACCCCTCCACTTT. This encodes CASSLSGYNSPLHF.